The subject of this entry is one TCR beta chain. This entry is derived from a study of blood T cell repertoires in COVID-19. Trimming pared 4 bases from V and 1 base from J, leaving 14 bases between. The germline V gene encodes CDR1 SGHRS and CDR2 YFSETQ. The CDR3 runs to 16 residues. Per the original data handling: Reference gene primer amplification yielded estimated nucleated cell counts. The assay was immunoSEQ multiplex PCR, and TCRdb's table has in-frame clones only and misses some. That table supplies the V and J calls and clone size; D and trimming were determined from the DNA. The sample consists of about 200,000 clones, approximately 91% of them appearing once. Seattle's enrolled individuals joined amid active infection and were then monitored longitudinally.

The origin of this receptor is a man aged 50 or older with COVID-19, enrolled during active disease. This chain links TRBV5-1 with TRBJ2-2; unclear D gene. Sequencing used peripheral blood. The CDR3 nucleotides read TGCGCCAGCAGCCAACCGGTTAAGCTGAACACCGGGGAGCTGTTTTTT. Protein product: CASSQPVKLNTGELFF.